The 5 T cell receptor beta chains below were found in one sample sequenced in a study of T cell repertoires in cytomegalovirus infection. TCRdb used MiXCR to reprocess the reads, holding one entry per CDR3 protein. The profile shows under 500,000 distinct CDR3 sequences, about 39% of them singletons. Their antigens remain unidentified. This material consisted of cultured PBMCs, taken from culture after CMV antigen stimulation. The receptors originated from a human donor in good health (CMV status not recorded). Some clones in this sample may be carry-over from other donors' samples.

This chain connects TRBV29-1 to TRBJ2-3, with unresolved D. V was cut by 7 bases and J by 0 bases, with 14 bases left in between. The CDR3 is made up of 14 amino acids. CDR1 SQVTM and CDR2 ANQGSEA come from the germline V gene. CDR3 coding DNA: TGCAGCGCACCCGACGTATCTAGCACAGATACGCAGTATTTT. Its translation is CSAPDVSSTDTQYF.

This chain links TRBV12-3 or TRBV12-4 with TRBJ2-5; D might be TRBD2 (7 bases). Trimming stripped 8 bases from V and 1 base from J, with 14 bases between. This CDR3 region has 14 residues. CDR3 sequence (DNA): TGTGCCAGCGGGACTACAGGGCTCCAAGAGACCCAGTACTTC. Translated, it gives CASGTTGLQETQYF.

The V gene is TRBV10-3, the J gene TRBJ2-1; no firm D call. Trimming pared 2 bases from V and 7 bases from J, leaving 6 bases between. The CDR3 spans 12 residues. CDR1 and CDR2 from the germline V gene are ENHRY and SYGVKD. Here the CDR3 DNA reads TGTGCCATCAGTGAGCCAGATAATGAGCAGTTCTTC. This translates into CAISEPDNEQFF.

This clonotype turned up a few times. The chain links TRBV19 to TRBJ1-1; no definite D call. The V gene lost 8 bases and the J gene lost 7 bases, with 11 bases spanning the gap. CDR1 and CDR2 (germline): LNHDA, SQIVND (reference sequence). This CDR3 is built from 11 residues. CDR3 sequence: CASSRRGEAFF. The DNA of the CDR3 is TGTGCCAGTTCCCGTCGGGGTGAAGCTTTCTTT.

The rearrangement joins TRBV12-3 or TRBV12-4 to TRBJ2-7; TRBD1 matches at 7 bases. The CDR3 sequence is 14 residues long. The V gene end was trimmed by 7 bases and the J gene end by 6 bases; junction bases not matched to a gene: 12. The CDR3 sequence: CASNRGGAGVEQYF. The CDR3 DNA sequence: TGTGCCAGCAATCGAGGGGGCGCAGGGGTCGAGCAGTACTTC.